The entry below gives a single TCR beta chain sequence along with its context. The specificity of this receptor is unknown. No much larger clone is present one base from it, and per-base qualities are unavailable. Library prep was done by the immunoSEQ multiplex PCR assay. A mixture of 60 forward primers for TCR Vbeta segments and 13 reverse primers for TCR Jbeta segments was used in the multiplex PCR. The CDR3 region of rearranged TCR beta genes was amplified from genomic DNA with a multiplex PCR assay. On the Illumina HiSeq System, the amplified TCR beta libraries were sequenced as 87-base-pair reads. The published analysis was carried out like this. Across the 666 repertoires, a later analysis counted 60 million to 90 million unique TCR beta chains, 9.5 million to 12 million of which were shared by at least two donors. A nearest-neighbor algorithm error-corrected the raw reads and collapsed the reads into unique sequences, merging closely related sequences to remove PCR and sequencing errors. To assign V, D and J gene segments, CDR3 sequences were aligned to IMGT reference sequences. For a sequence to be retained, a match of at least six nucleotides was required to both a V gene segment and a J gene segment. A rearrangement counted as productive if the CDR3 had no stop codons and remained in frame with V and J, and every other rearrangement counted as non-productive. CDR3 was defined according to IMGT convention as the region running from the second conserved V-encoded cysteine to the conserved J-encoded phenylalanine. Sequences without an unambiguous match to a single V gene segment were excluded from the earlier analysis of 450 to 750 of the donors. An earlier analysis of a few hundred of the donors classified V segments as functional when productive rearrangements were above 56.7% and as segregating when the standard deviation between donors was above 5%. A statistical classification framework was developed to diagnose cytomegalovirus status using the catalog of TCR beta chain sequences. In a later analysis, TCR nucleotide sequences were compared against IMGT/GENE-DB human TR gene sequences so that V and J genes could be assigned. The TCRdist pipeline was used in a later analysis to assign CDR3 sequences and most-parsimonious VDJ recombination scenarios. In a later analysis, each TCR beta chain was defined by its CDR3 amino acid sequence together with its V-gene family, and reads without a unique V-gene family were excluded. A later analysis removed several hundred highly shared, low-generation-probability nucleotide sequences to deal with suspected cross-contamination and a sequencing artifact. In a later analysis, a clonal expansion index was calculated for each public chain from normalized within-repertoire ranks of inferred template counts. In a later analysis, generation probabilities were computed using a VDJ recombination model fitted to out-of-frame rearrangements, and the results were checked against IGoR. In a later analysis, hypergeometric tests were used to score TCR-TCR, TCR-HLA and TCR-CMV co-occurrence, with a repertoire-size bias correction applied to TCR pairs. False discovery rates were estimated in a later analysis by permuting HLA or CMV assignments 20 times. In a later analysis, co-occurring TCRs were grouped using DBSCAN, and TCRdist sequence similarity was added for clustering within HLA-allele-positive subsets. Repertoires with fewer than 30,000 or more than 120,000 public chains were left out of co-occurrence clustering, as were a handful of repertoires with anomalous nucleotide sharing. TCRdb carries this immuneACCESS record with in-frame sequences only. Its versions omit some clonotypes, under half of them owing to an unresolved V gene in the studies checked, with the rest unexplained. That table furnishes V, J and clone size, whereas the DNA furnished D and trimming. The sample profile shows 55,000 to 85,000 clones; roughly 89% of them were found once. 2% of the sample rests with the top ten.

The germline ends are 8 bases apart after V is trimmed by 5 bases and J by 1 base. The germline V gene encodes CDR1 SEHNR and CDR2 FQNEAQ (reference sequence). The CDR3 covers 13 residues, taking in both the cysteine and the phenylalanine. Just the 39-base CDR3 DNA is kept, in frame starting at base 1. The cohort was made up of hundreds of healthy bone marrow donors. All cohort members were sampled while nominally healthy, although unrecorded immune exposures were likely present. The donor was CMV seronegative and was included in the group of several hundred seronegative cohort members. Every donor gave a peripheral blood sample, and the peripheral blood mononuclear cells from that sample were used for TCR beta sequencing. The Qiagen DNeasy Blood Extraction Kit was used to extract genomic DNA from the blood cell samples. This record comes from a study of cytomegalovirus exposure and HLA in healthy donors (TCRdb year 2017). At the level of the whole study: An earlier analysis of 587 of the donors reported about 260 Gb of sequence data and some 110 million unique TCR beta sequences obtained from about 180 million T cells. Both class I and class II loci were covered by HLA typing, at four-digit resolution. To decide whether each TCR beta V gene segment behaved as functional or pseudogenic, an earlier analysis of several hundred of the donors relied on high-throughput TCR beta sequencing. To study patterns of TCR occurrence, a later analysis re-analyzed previously published TCR beta repertoires from several hundred donors and added high-resolution HLA genotyping. About five DR-DQ haplotypes were treated as single units for association and clustering because of strong linkage in the cohort. The study was designed to test whether signatures of past pathogen exposure could be identified by cataloging public T cell receptors. Among about 360 genotyped donors of the cohort, an average of about 240,000 unique TCR beta nucleotide sequences were sequenced per donor, roughly 20% of them non-productive. All discovery cohort repertoires had been generated on a single sequencing platform. Of the approximately 400 genotyped donors, less than 90% were placed in the genetic ancestry cluster associated with self-reported Caucasian donors. Typing coverage varied by locus: roughly 629-640 donors for A, B, C, DRB1 and DQB1; some 520 for DQA1; some 610 for DPA1; some 470 for DPB1. Donor age, sex, ethnicity and CMV serostatus were compiled alongside the repertoire data. The T cell repertoires of about 700 subjects were profiled by immunosequencing and related to cytomegalovirus serostatus. In the later analysis, no new phenotypic data were used to find candidate immune exposures; instead, reliance was placed on TCR beta sequences and their occurrence across donors. Roughly 290 gigabases of sequencing data and roughly 81 million unique TCR sequences made up an early release that covered approximately 700 HLA-typed donors. To predict cytomegalovirus infection status, the study combined high-throughput TCR immunosequencing, statistical association of individual TCRs with disease status, and machine learning. Along with the 666-subject first cohort, a separate validation cohort of over a hundred different subjects was used. A later genetic analysis used genome-wide SNP genotypes for about three fifths of the roughly 700 donors, treating that subset as a discovery cohort.

The paper as a whole reports these results and caveats: While some public TCRs were present in many individuals, most TCR sequences turned up only very rarely across donors. The authors suggested that the approach could potentially be extended to other disease states and immunological phenotypes. In vitro tests confirmed that a few of the cytomegalovirus-associated TCR beta chains recognize cytomegalovirus antigens. In the study, 150 to 200 TCR beta chains were listed as associated with cytomegalovirus. In both the original and validation cohorts, the classifier was reported to diagnose cytomegalovirus status with high specificity and sensitivity. Because the 87-base-pair reads could not distinguish some IMGT-functional V segments, including TRBV6-2 and TRBV6-3, those segments were excluded. In a later analysis, the rate of TCR association differed among HLA loci, with DRB1 alleles having the most associated TCRs and HLA-C alleles having the fewest. Because counts were too low, seventeen rarely observed V segments, including chromosome 9 orphons, were left out of the earlier analysis of over 550 of the donors. This cohort had only TCR beta chains sequenced, and the lack of alpha or paired-chain data limited which features could be detected. A group of highly shared sequence variants was considered likely to be a technical artifact of the sequencing pipeline. HLA typing was unavailable for some donors at each locus, so association tests used only the typed subset. Immune exposure information for the cohort was limited to CMV serostatus. A later analysis reported that several top co-occurrence clusters appeared linked to parvovirus B19, influenza, CMV and Epstein-Barr virus. An association between a missense DCLRE1C variant and V-gene and J-gene trimming of TCR beta chains was found in a later genetic analysis and replicated in an independent cohort. Sequencing depth was assumed to be roughly uniform across donors in the presence/absence analyses, though that assumption may not hold. Linkage disequilibrium might explain the correlated functional status among segregating V segments, but an unknown experimental factor could not be excluded. Specific HLA alleles were associated with 15,000 to 20,000 TCR beta sequences at a false discovery rate of 0.05 in a later analysis. According to a later genetic analysis, donors in an Asian-associated ancestry cluster had fewer N-insertions in productive TCRs than the roughly 700-donor mean. A later analysis found that HLA-associated TCR beta chains were more clonally expanded and had lower generation probabilities than equally common non-associated chains. In an earlier analysis of about 600 of the donors, most TCR beta V segments appeared in productive rearrangements about 90% or about 30% of the time, broadly matching IMGT annotations. In a later analysis, most CMV-associated TCR beta chains were found to appear HLA-restricted, with HLA associations seemingly driven largely by CMV exposure. When HLA alleles, especially DR and DQ, strongly co-occurred, attributing TCR associations to individual alleles was difficult. A further reported finding was that TCR beta sequences accurately predicted the HLA-A and HLA-B alleles for most subjects in the first cohort.

Sequencing input: PBMCs. The receptor was isolated from a woman in her twenties or thirties in good health and CMV-seronegative. The V and J genes are TRBV7-9 and TRBJ1-1, with TRBD1 perhaps the D gene, on 5 matching bases. The CDR3 loop reads CASSKTENTEAFF. The nucleotides read TGTGCCAGCAGCAAGACAGAGAACACTGAAGCTTTCTTT.